What follows are 18 T cell receptor beta chains derived from one specimen sequenced in a study of spatial heterogeneity in lung cancer. TCRdb ran MiXCR on the 5' RACE reads and lists one entry per CDR3 protein. The sample lists about 120,000 distinct CDR3 sequences; 9.5% to 14% were seen once. As for time point: blood at routine non-recurrence follow-up after resection. Sequencing was performed on PBMCs, taken at follow-up. These receptors all stem from a female donor with early-stage non-small cell lung cancer.

This clonotype was counted at least ten times. This CDR3 is CSVVTSGRETQYF. The CDR3 DNA is TGCAGCGTTGTTACTAGCGGGAGAGAAACGCAGTATTTT. The V and J genes are TRBV29-1 and TRBJ2-3, with TRBD2 matching over 11 bases. The CDR3 covers 13 residues. V lost 4 bases to trimming and J lost 9 bases; unmatched junction nucleotides: 6. Germline lookup yields CDR1 SQVTM and CDR2 ANQGSEA.

This chain links TRBV29-1 with TRBJ1-3; D is uncertain. The V gene's germline CDR1 is SQVTM and CDR2 ANQGSEA. V dropped 3 bases and J dropped 0 bases, with 9 bases sitting between them. The CDR3 is 14 amino acids. CDR3 in DNA: TGCAGCGTTGAGGAGAGCATCTCTGGAAACACCATATATTTT. Its translation: CSVEESISGNTIYF.

This chain connects TRBV7-6 to TRBJ2-3, with 10 bases identical to TRBD2. The V gene end was trimmed by 5 bases and the J gene end by 4 bases; junction bases not matched to a gene: 6. This CDR3 has 15 amino acids. Germline V lookup: CDR1 SGHVS, CDR2 FNYEAQ. CDR3 residues: CASSPGTSAADTQYF. The CDR3 DNA follows: TGTGCCAGCAGCCCTGGGACTAGCGCTGCAGATACGCAGTATTTT.

This clonotype was picked up many times. The chain recombines TRBV3-2 with TRBJ2-4. TRBV3-2 is given as a pseudogene. CDR3 length: 14 amino acids. The CDR3 region has the DNA TGTGCCAGCAGCCAAGACCGTGCCAAAAACATTCAGTACTTC. Translation: CASSQDRAKNIQYF.

This clonotype turned up a few times. The V call is TRBV12-3 or TRBV12-4, the J call TRBJ2-2; 12 nucleotides line up with TRBD2. The J segment lost 5 bases and the V segment lost 6 bases, leaving 4 bases of the junction unmatched. This CDR3 is 15 amino acids long. The CDR3 sequence is CASSTSGRYTGELFF. In DNA form, the CDR3 reads TGTGCCAGCAGCACTAGCGGGAGGTATACCGGGGAGCTGTTTTTT.

The chain uses TRBV9 and TRBJ2-1; TRBD2 agrees at 7 bases. Looked up from germline, CDR1 is SGDLS and CDR2 is YYNGEE. Trimming took 4 bases from V and 7 from J; bases not matched to a gene: 20. The CDR3 runs to 18 residues. CDR3 nucleotides: TGTGCCAGCAGCAGATCGATAGACCGGGACTACCGGGCAAATGAGCAGTTCTTC. Translated: CASSRSIDRDYRANEQFF.

This clonotype was seen ten or more times. The chain has TRBV7-8 and TRBJ1-1; perhaps TRBD1 as D (5 bases). V lost 3 bases and J lost 1, with 9 bases in between. Germline-derived CDR1 and CDR2 are SGHVS and FQNEAQ. The CDR3 totals 14 residues. The DNA of the CDR3 is TGTGCCAGCAGCTTGCGGGGACCGAACACTGAAGCTTTCTTT. Translated: CASSLRGPNTEAFF.

The gene calls are TRBV11-2 and TRBJ2-5; TRBD1 matches 10 bases. This CDR3 is 16 amino acids long. Trimming took 5 bases from V and 4 from J; bases not matched to a gene: 10. The germline CDR1 and CDR2 sequences are SGHAT and FQNNGV. The CDR3 nucleotides are TGTGCCAGCAGCCCAGGGACAGGGGAAATCTCAGAGACCCAGTACTTC. It yields the protein CASSPGTGEISETQYF.

The chain recombines TRBV28 with TRBJ2-1; D is ambiguous. V lost 4 bases, J lost 4 bases, and 8 bases lay in between. CDR1 is MDHEN, CDR2 SYDVKM, per germline. This CDR3 has 13 residues. CDR3 sequence: CASSYDPYNEQFF. The CDR3 DNA reads as TGTGCCAGCAGTTATGACCCGTACAATGAGCAGTTCTTC.

The chain recombines TRBV29-1 with TRBJ2-3, with D perhaps TRBD1 (6 bases). The CDR3 is 14 amino acids. The germline V gene has CDR1 SQVTM and CDR2 ANQGSEA. With 4 bases removed from V and 4 bases from J, the gap between germline ends came to 15 bases. The CDR3, as DNA: TGCAGCGTTGCGACAGGTATTAGGTCAGATACGCAGTATTTT. Translated: CSVATGIRSDTQYF.

This rearrangement joins TRBV11-2 to TRBJ1-1; D ambiguous. Germline V lookup: CDR1 SGHAT, CDR2 FQNNGV. Trimming cost V 5 bases and J 0 bases, with 13 bases left between them. The length of the CDR3 is 15 residues. The CDR3 sequence is CASSPVTGMNTEAFF. CDR3 coding DNA: TGTGCCAGCAGCCCGGTTACGGGAATGAACACTGAAGCTTTCTTT. The complete variable domain, with remaining parts taken from reference TRBV11-2 and TRBJ1-1, reads EAGVAQSPRYKIIEKRQSVAFWCNPISGHATLYWYQQILGQGPKLLIQFQNNGVVDDSQLPKDRFSAERLKGVDSTLKIQPAKLEDSAVYLCASSPVTGMNTEAFFGQGTRLTVV.

This clonotype was detected a few times. The chain is built from TRBV7-9 and TRBJ2-7, with 10 positions matching TRBD1. Trimming cost V 4 bases and J 7 bases; bases outside gene matches: 16. Per the germline V gene, CDR1 is SEHNR and CDR2 is FQNEAQ (reference sequence). The CDR3 is 17 residues long. CDR3 DNA: TGTGCCAGCAGCTGGTCATTGCCGGGACAGGGGCGGGGTGAGCAGTACTTC. Its protein product is CASSWSLPGQGRGEQYF.

This chain connects TRBV2 to TRBJ1-1; D gene uncertain. The CDR3 length is 12 residues. CDR1 and CDR2 from the germline V gene are SNHLY and FYNNEI. V lost 7 bases and J lost 5, with 11 bases in between. The CDR3 loop reads CASKRDGTEAFF. The DNA of the CDR3 is TGTGCCAGCAAAAGGGATGGGACTGAAGCTTTCTTT. The whole variable domain, remainder taken from reference TRBV2 and TRBJ1-1, is EPEVTQTPSHQVTQMGQEVILRCVPISNHLYFYWYRQILGQKVEFLVSFYNNEISEKSEIFDDQFSVERPDGSNFTLKIRSTKLEDSAMYFCASKRDGTEAFFGQGTRLTVV.

This clonotype was seen a handful of times. V usage is TRBV27 and J usage is TRBJ2-7; D not resolved. The V end lost 2 bases, the J end lost 6 bases, and 11 bases lay between the germline ends. CDR1 and CDR2 (germline): MNHEY, SMNVEV (reference sequence). This CDR3 has 13 amino acids. The CDR3 nucleotides read TGTGCCAGCAGTTTAATACCTCCGGTCGAGCAGTACTTC. Translated: CASSLIPPVEQYF.

Comments on this clonotype: Possible read error: a much larger clone is one base away. The DNA for the CDR3 is TGCGCCAGCAGCCAAGATCCTCCTTCAAGGGGAGTCTCTGGTTCCCAGTACTTC. It translates to CASSQDPPSRGVSGSQYF. The V and J genes are TRBV4-3 and TRBJ2-5, with D possibly called TRBD1 or TRBD2 (5 bases each). This CDR3 has 18 amino acids. Between the trimmed V and J ends, which lost 0 bases and 9 bases, there was a span of 26 bases. CDR1 and CDR2 (germline): LGHNA, YSLEER.

This chain links TRBV3-1 with TRBJ2-1, with TRBD1 as a possible D gene (5 bases). The germline V gene has CDR1 LGHDT and CDR2 YNNKEL (reference sequence). The V end lost 6 bases, the J end lost 5 bases, and 11 bases lay between the germline ends. The CDR3 contains 13 residues. The CDR3 bases are TGTGCCAGCAGTATCCAGGGAAACAATGAGCAGTTCTTC. Translating it yields CASSIQGNNEQFF.

V is TRBV12-3 or TRBV12-4 and J is TRBJ2-3, with 10 bases identical to TRBD2. V lost 1 base and J lost 6; bases outside the gene matches: 7. The CDR3 length is 16 residues. The DNA of the CDR3 is TGTGCCAGCAGTTTAGGTCTAGCGGGAGTGGGCGATACGCAGTATTTT. The encoded protein is CASSLGLAGVGDTQYF.

There are a few counts of this clonotype. This rearrangement joins TRBV5-6 to TRBJ2-1; D unresolved. Germline CDR1 and CDR2: SGHDT and YYEEEE. The V gene lost 0 bases and the J gene lost 9 bases, with 7 bases spanning the gap. CDR3 size: 12 residues. The CDR3 bases are TGTGCCAGCAGCTTGGGGGCCGCTGAGCAGTTCTTC. This gives the protein CASSLGAAEQFF.